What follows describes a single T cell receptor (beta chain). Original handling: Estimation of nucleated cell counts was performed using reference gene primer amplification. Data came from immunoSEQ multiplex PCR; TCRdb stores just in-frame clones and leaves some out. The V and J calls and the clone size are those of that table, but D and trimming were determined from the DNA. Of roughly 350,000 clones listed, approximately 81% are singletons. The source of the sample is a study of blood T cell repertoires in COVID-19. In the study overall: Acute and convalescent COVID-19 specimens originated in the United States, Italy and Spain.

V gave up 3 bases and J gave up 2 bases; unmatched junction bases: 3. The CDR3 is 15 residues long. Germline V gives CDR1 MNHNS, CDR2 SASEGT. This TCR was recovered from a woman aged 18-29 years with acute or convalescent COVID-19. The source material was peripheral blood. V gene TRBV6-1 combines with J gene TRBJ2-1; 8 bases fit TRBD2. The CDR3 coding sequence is TGTGCCAGCAGTGAGCGGGGGGAGACCTACAATGAGCAGTTCTTC. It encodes CASSERGETYNEQFF.